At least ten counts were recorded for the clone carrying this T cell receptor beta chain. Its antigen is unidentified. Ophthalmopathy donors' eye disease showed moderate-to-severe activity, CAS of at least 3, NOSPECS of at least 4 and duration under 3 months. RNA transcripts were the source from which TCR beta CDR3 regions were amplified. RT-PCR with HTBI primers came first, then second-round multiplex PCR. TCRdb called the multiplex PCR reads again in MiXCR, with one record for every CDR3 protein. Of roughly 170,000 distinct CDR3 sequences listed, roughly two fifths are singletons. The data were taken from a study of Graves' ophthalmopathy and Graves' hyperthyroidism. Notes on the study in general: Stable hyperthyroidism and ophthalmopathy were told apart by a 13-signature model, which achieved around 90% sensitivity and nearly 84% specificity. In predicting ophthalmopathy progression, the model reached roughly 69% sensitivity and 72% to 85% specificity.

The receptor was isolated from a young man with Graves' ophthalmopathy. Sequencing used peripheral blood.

The CDR3 spells CASSQAGSRSEQYF. Written as DNA, the CDR3 is TGTGCCAGCAGCCAAGCGGGAAGTCGAAGCGAGCAGTACTTC. J is TRBJ2-7 and V is TRBV3-1; tentatively, D is TRBD2 (5 bases). The CDR3 is made up of 14 amino acids. CDR1 LGHDT and CDR2 YNNKEL come from the germline V gene (reference sequence). Trimming removed 1 base from V and 6 bases from J, with 13 bases in between.